This TCR beta chain was documented in a study of cytomegalovirus exposure and HLA in healthy donors. V lost 2 bases and J 2 bases, leaving 7 bases between the germline ends. The CDR3 is made up of 13 amino acids. Germline-derived CDR1 and CDR2 are MNHEY and SVGAGI. This clone was seen more than once but under ten times. PCR amplification relied on 60 Vbeta primers (plus 13 Jbeta primers). Method: immunoSEQ multiplex PCR; TCRdb's copy keeps in-frame clones and lacks some. This sample carries some 120,000 clones, 55% to 65% of them seen once, and the ten largest clones take about 2.2%. The source material was PBMCs. The chain links TRBV6-5 to TRBJ2-7, with a weak D call TRBD2 (5 bases). This receptor was identified in a woman in her thirties in good health and CMV-seronegative. CDR3 in amino acids: CASSYATTYEQYF. Written as DNA, the CDR3 is TGTGCCAGCAGTTACGCGACTACCTACGAGCAGTACTTC.